The 17 T cell receptor beta chains given below trace back to one sample, sequenced in a study of shared clonotypes between healthy human individuals. The data were produced by immunoSEQ multiplex PCR, yet TCRdb's version contains in-frame clones alone and is incomplete. Among about 1.9 million clones listed, around 93% were seen once. CD45RO-negative CD8 cells positively selected for CCR7 made up the naive population, which excluded terminally differentiated effector memory CD45RA+ cells. Sequenced: naive CD8+ T cells from PBMCs. Every receptor here comes from a young man in good health. Some clones in this sample may be carry-over from other donors' samples.

The V gene is TRBV7-8, the J gene TRBJ1-1; tentatively, D is TRBD1 (6 bases). The CDR3 runs 14 residues. The germline V gene has CDR1 SGHVS and CDR2 FQNEAQ. With 5 bases removed from V and 5 bases from J, the gap between germline ends came to 15 bases. The CDR3 sequence: CASSPTPGDTEAFF. The CDR3 nucleotides read TGTGCCAGCAGCCCGACTCCAGGGGATACTGAAGCTTTCTTT.

Worth noting for this clone: This sample also contains other DNA sequences that code for the same CDR3. The gene calls are TRBV15 and TRBJ2-7; D unclear. From germline, CDR1 is LNHNV and CDR2 YYDKDF (reference sequence). Trimming took 6 bases from V and 0 from J, leaving 9 bases between them. The CDR3 runs 13 residues. The CDR3 DNA reads TGTGCCACCAGGGGTGGTAGCTCCTACGAGCAGTACTTC. This gives the protein CATRGGSSYEQYF.

This rearrangement joins TRBV5-1 to TRBJ1-2; D is unresolved. The CDR3 covers 15 residues. Deletions cut 4 bases from V and 3 bases from J, with 16 bases between. CDR1 is SGHRS, CDR2 YFSETQ, per germline. CDR3 DNA sequence: TGCGCCAGCAGCCCGGAGGCTGCTAAGTACTATGGCTACACCTTC. Its protein is CASSPEAAKYYGYTF.

This rearrangement joins TRBV30 to TRBJ1-2, with D hard to call. The germline V gene has CDR1 GTSNPN and CDR2 SVGIG (reference sequence). The CDR3 length is 13 residues. Trimming stripped 0 bases from V and 2 bases from J, with 7 bases between. The chain's CDR3 is CAWSVFKNYGYTF. In DNA form, the CDR3 reads TGTGCCTGGAGTGTGTTCAAGAACTATGGCTACACCTTC. Full variable domain (rest looked up from reference TRBV30 and TRBJ1-2): SQTIHQWPATLVQPVGSPLSLECTVEGTSNPNLYWYRQAAGRGLQLLFYSVGIGQISSEVPQNLSASRPQDRQFILSSKKLLLSDSGFYLCAWSVFKNYGYTFGSGTRLTVV.

The chain employs TRBV7-2 and TRBJ2-7; 7 bases are shared with TRBD2. Germline lookup yields CDR1 SGHTA and CDR2 FQGNSA. V lost 6 bases, J lost 1 base, and 9 bases stayed unmatched. The CDR3 contains 15 residues. CDR3 sequence: CASRRWRESSYEQYF. The CDR3 nucleotides read TGTGCCAGCAGACGCTGGCGGGAGAGTTCCTACGAGCAGTACTTC.

This clone showed up just once. The chain has TRBV4-3 and TRBJ2-7; 10 nucleotides align to TRBD2. This CDR3 contains 15 residues. V was clipped by 4 bases and J by 5 bases; unmatched bases: 8. The V gene's germline CDR1 is LGHNA and CDR2 YSLEER. The CDR3 spells CASSRRPGLANEQYF. CDR3 coding DNA: TGCGCCAGCAGCCGCCGACCGGGACTAGCGAACGAGCAGTACTTC.

This sequence joins TRBV5-5 and TRBJ1-5, with D unclear. V was pared by 0 bases and J by 3 bases, with 13 bases between. The CDR3 is 16 amino acids. Germline-derived CDR1 and CDR2 are SGHKS and YYEKEE (reference sequence). The DNA for the CDR3 is TGTGCCAGCAGCTTGGGTAGCGGGATAGACAATCAGCCCCAGCATTTT. Residues: CASSLGSGIDNQPQHF. Looking up the rest from reference TRBV5-5 and TRBJ1-5 gives the full variable domain: DAGVTQSPTHLIKTRGQQVTLRCSPISGHKSVSWYQQVLGQGPQFIFQYYEKEERGRGNFPDRFSARQFPNYSSELNVNALLLGDSALYLCASSLGSGIDNQPQHFGDGTRLSIL.

The chain employs TRBV11-2 and TRBJ2-7; 8 bases agree with TRBD1. Trimming removed 5 bases from V and 3 bases from J; junction bases left unmatched: 6. The CDR3 spans 14 residues. Germline values: CDR1 SGHAT, CDR2 FQNNGV. This CDR3 is CASSPDRGSYEQYF. In DNA form, the CDR3 reads TGTGCCAGCAGCCCCGACAGGGGTAGCTACGAGCAGTACTTC.

This chain links TRBV27 with TRBJ1-1; D gene ambiguous. CDR1 MNHEY and CDR2 SMNVEV come from the germline V gene (reference sequence). The CDR3 has 14 amino acids. V lost 0 bases to trimming and J lost 0 bases, with 5 bases between them. CDR3: CASSLSSLNTEAFF. In DNA, the CDR3 is TGTGCCAGCAGTTTATCCTCCCTGAACACTGAAGCTTTCTTT.

The gene calls are TRBV28 and TRBJ2-1, with 7 bases fitting TRBD2. CDR3 size: 15 residues. Per germline, CDR1 MDHEN and CDR2 SYDVKM. V dropped 6 bases and J dropped 7; count of bases not matched to a gene: 12. In nucleotides, the CDR3 is TGTGCCAGCAGCGTATCCGGCTGGGAGGGGAATGAGCAGTTCTTC. Its protein product is CASSVSGWEGNEQFF.

The rearrangement joins TRBV6-5 to TRBJ1-5; D may be TRBD1 (6 bases). This CDR3 spans 14 amino acids. CDR1 MNHEY and CDR2 SVGAGI come from the germline V gene. V lost 6 bases, J lost 1 base, and 10 bases lay in between. DNA for the CDR3: TGTGCCAGCAGATTTACAGGGAGCAATCAGCCCCAGCATTTT. Translated: CASRFTGSNQPQHF.

CDR3 coding DNA: TGTGCCAGCAGCCGGGGACAGCAGTACGAGCAGTACTTC. This translates into CASSRGQQYEQYF. The chain recombines TRBV11-2 with TRBJ2-7; 7 nucleotides line up with TRBD1. The length of the CDR3 is 13 residues. The V gene's germline CDR1 is SGHAT and CDR2 FQNNGV. V shed 5 bases, J shed 4 bases, and the junction held 5 bases outside the gene matches.

This rearrangement joins TRBV13 to TRBJ1-1; tentative D call: TRBD1 (5 bases). The CDR3 runs to 14 residues. CDR1 and CDR2 (germline): PRHDT, FYEKMQ (reference sequence). The V end lost 4 bases, the J end lost 3 bases, and 12 bases lay between the germline ends. Here the CDR3 DNA reads TGTGCCAGCAGCTCAACAGGCGACTACACTGAAGCTTTCTTT. Protein sequence: CASSSTGDYTEAFF. Combining the CDR3 with reference TRBV13 and TRBJ1-1 gives the whole variable domain AAGVIQSPRHLIKEKRETATLKCYPIPRHDTVYWYQQGPGQDPQFLISFYEKMQSDKGSIPDRFSAQQFSDYHSELNMSSLELGDSALYFCASSSTGDYTEAFFGQGTRLTVV.

The rearrangement joins TRBV9 to TRBJ2-3; D possibly uses TRBD1 or TRBD2 (6 bases each). Looked up from germline, CDR1 is SGDLS and CDR2 is YYNGEE. Trimming stripped 1 base from V and 6 bases from J, with 12 bases between. This CDR3 spans 14 amino acids. CDR3 nucleotides: TGTGCCAGCAGCGTAAGGGGGGATCGGGATACGCAGTATTTT. This codes for CASSVRGDRDTQYF.

V gene TRBV5-6 combines with J gene TRBJ2-5, with D possibly called TRBD1 or TRBD2 (6 bases each). CDR1 is SGHDT, CDR2 YYEEEE, per germline. The CDR3 extends over 15 amino acids. V dropped 4 bases and J dropped 5 bases, with 18 bases sitting between them. CDR3 sequence: CASSPATGAKETQYF. CDR3 in DNA: TGTGCCAGCAGCCCGGCGACGGGGGCTAAGGAGACCCAGTACTTC. Combining the CDR3 with reference TRBV5-6 and TRBJ2-5 gives the whole variable domain DAGVTQSPTHLIKTRGQQVTLRCSPKSGHDTVSWYQQALGQGPQFIFQYYEEEERQRGNFPDRFSGHQFPNYSSELNVNALLLGDSALYLCASSPATGAKETQYFGPGTRLLVL.

The chain combines TRBV29-1 with TRBJ1-1; no firm D call. This CDR3 has 13 amino acids. V dropped 4 bases and J dropped 5 bases, with 14 bases sitting between them. CDR1 is SQVTM and CDR2 is ANQGSEA in the germline V gene. CDR3 bases: TGCAGCGTTGGGCCTCGGGTGTGGACTGAAGCTTTCTTT. Amino acid sequence: CSVGPRVWTEAFF. The full variable domain, in which reference TRBV29-1 and TRBJ1-1 provide the parts outside the CDR3, is SAVISQKPSRDICQRGTSLTIQCQVDSQVTMMFWYRQQPGQSLTLIATANQGSEATYESGFVIDKFPISRPNLTFSTLTVSNMSPEDSSIYLCSVGPRVWTEAFFGQGTRLTVV.

The chain employs TRBV6-1 and TRBJ2-3, with TRBD1 matching 7 bases. The junction had 8 bases not matched to a gene; V was cut back by 1 base and J by 4 bases. Germline CDR1 reads MNHNS; CDR2 reads SASEGT. The CDR3 is 16 residues long. In nucleotides, the CDR3 is TGTGCCAGCAGTGAAGAGGAAAGGGGGCTGTCAGATACGCAGTATTTT. Translating gives CASSEEERGLSDTQYF.